The clone carrying this T cell receptor beta chain occurred a few times. Antigen unknown. The record originates from a study of T-cell memory formation after mild COVID-19. General study points: CD4/CD8 balance characterized clones contracting day 15 to 85, and CD4+ skew characterized later expanders. A subset of responding clones appeared in pre-infection memory, suggesting cross-reactive memory joined.

Constant-segment primers were used for 5'RACE, and the resulting TCR alpha and TCR beta cDNA libraries carried sample barcodes and UMIs. TCRdb re-called the 5' RACE reads through MiXCR, storing one row per CDR3 protein. Of roughly 380,000 distinct CDR3 sequences in the sample, around 27% were seen once. This clonotype originated in an adult woman who had mild COVID-19 (a few samples of this study predate the infection). Cell type and time point are not known. Sequenced material: PBMCs or a T cell subset sorted from them (not recorded which).

The CDR3 reads CASSGYDRNGYEQYF. The CDR3, as DNA: TGCGCCAGCAGCGGATATGACAGGAACGGGTACGAGCAGTACTTC. The rearrangement links TRBV4-1 to TRBJ2-7; D may be TRBD1 (6 bases). The CDR3 spans 15 residues. Germline CDR1 and CDR2: MGHRA and YSYEKL. Trimming took 5 bases from V and 4 from J, leaving 18 bases between them.